A selection of T cell receptor beta chains follows, all from one sample in a study of blood T cell repertoires in COVID-19. Data came from immunoSEQ multiplex PCR; TCRdb stores just in-frame clones and leaves some out. The sample lists 52,000 or so clones; around 85% were seen once. Specimen: peripheral blood. These receptors were obtained from a woman in her 70s with active COVID-19. Each CDR3 is given with its conserved first and last residue.

TRBV7-9,CASSATSRSPEQYF
TRBV3-1/TRBV3-2,CASSQDRTGTGSLEQFF
TRBV4-2,CASSQTQGEQYF
TRBV5-1,CASSSQTSGRTTDTQYF
TRBV7-9,CASSYPTSGQETQYF
TRBV5-1,CASSLGGGLNTGELFF
TRBV27,CASSPLGSSYNEQFF
TRBV6-5,CATRQPNTGELFF
TRBV6-5,CASRIAGGPYEQYF
TRBV30,CAWSRGGAGELFF
TRBV12-3/TRBV12-4,CASSLAFEQYF
TRBV18,CASSPPGGPRDEKLFF
TRBV13,CASSFLREAITGELFF
TRBV21-1,CASSTPDRGRIEKLFF
TRBV4-1,CASSQEGGASYNEQFF
TRBV5-4,CASSLDERRGETQYF
TRBV28,CASSLFRRTSGDYEQYF
TRBV30,CAWSGQYNSPLHF
TRBV6-5,CASGTAGVGYEQYF
TRBV2,CASAYSGGDTEAFF
TRBV9,CASSVVGTGSLSAEAFF
TRBV9,CASSVGPRETQYF
TRBV7-2,CASSLLLAGVGEQYF
TRBV23-1,CASSPARGRFTQYF
TRBV9,CASSVTAGTSSYEQYF
TRBV19,CASTGTGNEKLFF
TRBV28,CASRSREGPLDEQFF
TRBV11-2,CASSSTGGGETQYF
TRBV7-9,CASSLKTSGRESDTQYF
TRBV24-1,CATSDRLASYNEQFF
TRBV5-1,CASSLDSPEDGYTF
TRBV4-2,CASRGLGGLAGVVGTGELFF
TRBV6-1,CASSENRGASEQYF
TRBV9,CASSPAGGSSGNTIYF
TRBV6-2/TRBV6-3,CASSNRLSSGSFGANVLTF
TRBV27,CASSLGSGGKQYF
TRBV5-6,CASSLVLAGGRETQYF
TRBV5-4,CASSPVAGAITDTQYF
TRBV19,CASSRQGARNSPLHF
TRBV5-1,CASSLGLASEQYF
TRBV5-1,CASTQGIGVNTEAFF
TRBV4-1,CASSQRHSGRRNTGELFF
TRBV3-1/TRBV3-2,CASSPGLAGPEQYF
TRBV10-3,CAISRLAGDTGELFF
TRBV28,CASRPRQGASNQPQHF